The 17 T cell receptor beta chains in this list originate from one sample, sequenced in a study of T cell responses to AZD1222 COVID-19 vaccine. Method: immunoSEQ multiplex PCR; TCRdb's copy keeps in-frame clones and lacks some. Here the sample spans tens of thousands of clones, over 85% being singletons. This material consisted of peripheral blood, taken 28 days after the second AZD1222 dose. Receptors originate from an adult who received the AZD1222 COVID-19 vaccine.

The CDR3 here is CASSRQGDGYTF. DNA for the CDR3: TGTGCCAGCAGTCGACAGGGTGATGGCTACACCTTC. V usage is TRBV5-6 and J usage is TRBJ1-2; 7 bases match TRBD1. The CDR3 is 12 residues long. Unmatched junction bases numbered 4, after V lost 5 bases and J lost 6 bases. Germline V CDR1 and CDR2: SGHDT, YYEEEE. The whole variable domain, filled in from reference TRBV5-6 and TRBJ1-2, reads DAGVTQSPTHLIKTRGQQVTLRCSPKSGHDTVSWYQQALGQGPQFIFQYYEEEERQRGNFPDRFSGHQFPNYSSELNVNALLLGDSALYLCASSRQGDGYTFGSGTRLTVV.

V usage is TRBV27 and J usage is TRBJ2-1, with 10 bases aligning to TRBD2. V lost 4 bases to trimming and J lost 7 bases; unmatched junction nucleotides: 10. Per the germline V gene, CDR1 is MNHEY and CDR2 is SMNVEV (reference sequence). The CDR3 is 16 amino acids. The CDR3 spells CASSYLSGGASNEQFF. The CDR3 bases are TGTGCCAGCAGTTACCTCAGCGGGGGGGCCTCGAATGAGCAGTTCTTC.

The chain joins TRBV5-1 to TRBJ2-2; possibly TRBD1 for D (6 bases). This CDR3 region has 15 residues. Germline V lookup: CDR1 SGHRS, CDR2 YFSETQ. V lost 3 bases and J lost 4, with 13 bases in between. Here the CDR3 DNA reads TGCGCCAGCAGCTACACAGGGTACGGCACCGGGGAGCTGTTTTTT. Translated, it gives CASSYTGYGTGELFF.

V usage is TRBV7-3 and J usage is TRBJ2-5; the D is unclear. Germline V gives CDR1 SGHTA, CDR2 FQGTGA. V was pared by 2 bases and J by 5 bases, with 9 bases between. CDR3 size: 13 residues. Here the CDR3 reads CASSLGGGETQYF. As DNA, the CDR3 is TGTGCCAGCAGCTTAGGCGGTGGCGAGACCCAGTACTTC. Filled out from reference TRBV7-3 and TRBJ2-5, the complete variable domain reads GAGVSQTPSNKVTEKGKYVELRCDPISGHTALYWYRQSLGQGPEFLIYFQGTGAADDSGLPNDRFFAVRPEGSVSTLKIQRTERGDSAVYLCASSLGGGETQYFGPGTRLLVL.

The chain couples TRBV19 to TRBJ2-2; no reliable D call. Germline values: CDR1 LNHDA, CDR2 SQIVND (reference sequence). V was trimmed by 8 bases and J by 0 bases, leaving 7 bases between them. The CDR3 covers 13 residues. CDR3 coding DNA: TGTGCCAGTGCCCAGACGAACACCGGGGAGCTGTTTTTT. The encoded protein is CASAQTNTGELFF.

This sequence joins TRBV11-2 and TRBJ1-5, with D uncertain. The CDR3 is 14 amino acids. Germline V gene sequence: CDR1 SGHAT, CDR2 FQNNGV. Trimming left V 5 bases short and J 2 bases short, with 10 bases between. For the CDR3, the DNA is TGTGCCAGCAGCGCCACAGTGGGCAATCAGCCCCAGCATTTT. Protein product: CASSATVGNQPQHF.

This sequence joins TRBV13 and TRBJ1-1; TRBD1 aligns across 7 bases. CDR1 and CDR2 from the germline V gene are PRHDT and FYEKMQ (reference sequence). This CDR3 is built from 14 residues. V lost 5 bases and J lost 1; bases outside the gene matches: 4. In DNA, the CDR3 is TGTGCCAGCAGCCAGGGGGTAGGGAACACTGAAGCTTTCTTT. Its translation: CASSQGVGNTEAFF.

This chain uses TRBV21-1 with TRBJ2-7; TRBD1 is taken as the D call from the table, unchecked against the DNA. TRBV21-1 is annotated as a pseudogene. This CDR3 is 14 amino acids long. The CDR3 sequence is CASTMEGASYEQYV. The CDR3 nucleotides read TGTGCCAGCACCATGGAGGGGGCTTCCTACGAGCAGTACGTC.

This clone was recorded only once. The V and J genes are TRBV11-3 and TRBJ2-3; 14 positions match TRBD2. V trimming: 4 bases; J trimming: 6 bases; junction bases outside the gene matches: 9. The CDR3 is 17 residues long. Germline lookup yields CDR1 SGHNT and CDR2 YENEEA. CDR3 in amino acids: CASSSSTSGGVRDTQYF. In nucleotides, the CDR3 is TGTGCCAGCAGCTCATCGACTAGCGGGGGGGTGAGGGATACGCAGTATTTT.

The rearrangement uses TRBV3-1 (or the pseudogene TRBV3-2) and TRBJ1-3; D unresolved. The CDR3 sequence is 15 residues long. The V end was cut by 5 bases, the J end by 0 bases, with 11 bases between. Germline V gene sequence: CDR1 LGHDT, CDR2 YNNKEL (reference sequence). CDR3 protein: CASSTQSLSGNTIYF. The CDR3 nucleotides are TGTGCCAGCAGCACCCAGAGTCTCTCTGGAAACACCATATATTTT.

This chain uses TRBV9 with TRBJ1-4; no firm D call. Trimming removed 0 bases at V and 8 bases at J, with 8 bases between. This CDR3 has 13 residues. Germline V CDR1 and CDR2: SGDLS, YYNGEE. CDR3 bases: TGTGCCAGCAGCGTAGGGGCGGGAGAAAAACTGTTTTTT. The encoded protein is CASSVGAGEKLFF.

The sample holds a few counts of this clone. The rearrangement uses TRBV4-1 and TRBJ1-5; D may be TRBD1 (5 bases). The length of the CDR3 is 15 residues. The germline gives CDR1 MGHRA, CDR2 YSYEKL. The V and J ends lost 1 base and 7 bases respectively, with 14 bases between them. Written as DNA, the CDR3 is TGCGCCAGCAGCCAAGTGGGGCAGGGCGGCCAGCCCCAGCATTTT. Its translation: CASSQVGQGGQPQHF.

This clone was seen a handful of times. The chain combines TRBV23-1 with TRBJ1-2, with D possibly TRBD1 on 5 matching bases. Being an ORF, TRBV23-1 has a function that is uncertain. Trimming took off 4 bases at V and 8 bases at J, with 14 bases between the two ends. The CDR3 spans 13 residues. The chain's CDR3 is CASSRLQGVGYTF. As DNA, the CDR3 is TGCGCCAGCAGTCGGTTGCAAGGGGTCGGCTACACCTTC.

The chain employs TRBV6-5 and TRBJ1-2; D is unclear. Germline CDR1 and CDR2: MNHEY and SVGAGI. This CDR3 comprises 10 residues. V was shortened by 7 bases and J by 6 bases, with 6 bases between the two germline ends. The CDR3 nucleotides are TGTGCCAGCATTAGTGATGGCTACACCTTC. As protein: CASISDGYTF.

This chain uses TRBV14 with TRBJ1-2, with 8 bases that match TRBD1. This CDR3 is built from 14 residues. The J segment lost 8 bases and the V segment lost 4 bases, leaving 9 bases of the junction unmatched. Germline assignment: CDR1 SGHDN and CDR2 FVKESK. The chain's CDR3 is CASSLIRDRSGYTF. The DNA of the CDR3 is TGTGCCAGCAGCCTAATTCGGGACAGGAGCGGCTACACCTTC. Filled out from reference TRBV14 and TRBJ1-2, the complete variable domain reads EAGVTQFPSHSVIEKGQTVTLRCDPISGHDNLYWYRRVMGKEIKFLLHFVKESKQDESGMPNNRFLAERTGGTYSTLKVQPAELEDSGVYFCASSLIRDRSGYTFGSGTRLTVV.

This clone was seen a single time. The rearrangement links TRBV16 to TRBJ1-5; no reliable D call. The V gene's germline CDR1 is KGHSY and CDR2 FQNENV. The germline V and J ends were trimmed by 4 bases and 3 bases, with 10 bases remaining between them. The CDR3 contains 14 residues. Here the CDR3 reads CASSPGRNNQPQHF. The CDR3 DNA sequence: TGTGCCAGCAGCCCCGGACGGAACAATCAGCCCCAGCATTTT.

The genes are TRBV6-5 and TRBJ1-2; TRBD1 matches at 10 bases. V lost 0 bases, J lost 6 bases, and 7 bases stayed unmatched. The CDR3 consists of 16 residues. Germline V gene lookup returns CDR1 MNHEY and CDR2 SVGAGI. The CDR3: CASSYSLGQGVHGYTF. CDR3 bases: TGTGCCAGCAGTTACTCCCTTGGACAGGGGGTGCATGGCTACACCTTC.